The 21 T cell receptor beta chains below come from one sample, sequenced in a study of T cells in narcolepsy. The assay was immunoSEQ multiplex PCR, and TCRdb's table has in-frame clones only and misses some. The sample yields about 30,000 clones, roughly 78% seen once. Sequences were obtained from CD45RA- memory CD4+ T cells from PBMCs. The receptors come from a human donor with narcolepsy.

The chain combines TRBV2 with TRBJ2-5, with a possible D match to TRBD2 (6 bases). CDR1 and CDR2 from the germline V gene are SNHLY and FYNNEI. This CDR3 is 14 amino acids long. V was trimmed by 7 bases and J by 9 bases, leaving 21 bases between them. The CDR3 nucleotides are TGTGCCAGCATACCTGGGACTGGGGTGGAGGCCCAGTACTTC. Amino acids: CASIPGTGVEAQYF. The variable domain in full, with the rest retrieved from reference TRBV2 and TRBJ2-5, is EPEVTQTPSHQVTQMGQEVILRCVPISNHLYFYWYRQILGQKVEFLVSFYNNEISEKSEIFDDQFSVERPDGSNFTLKIRSTKLEDSAMYFCASIPGTGVEAQYFGPGTRLLVL.

This chain uses TRBV6-6 with TRBJ1-1; 11 bases align to TRBD1. This CDR3 is built from 15 residues. Germline-derived CDR1 and CDR2 are MNHNY and SVGAGI (reference sequence). J gave up 7 bases and V 4 bases, and 8 bases lay outside the gene matches. The chain's CDR3 is CASSSGRDRGVEAFF. CDR3 DNA: TGTGCCAGCAGTTCCGGCCGGGACAGGGGGGTTGAAGCTTTCTTT.

The CDR3 nucleotides are TGTGCCAGCAGTTCCTGGCAGGATAATTCACCCCTCCACTTT. Its protein product is CASSSWQDNSPLHF. The chain employs TRBV6-5 and TRBJ1-6, with D hard to call. V lost 4 bases to trimming and J lost 5 bases, with 9 bases between them. The germline CDR1 and CDR2 sequences are MNHEY and SVGAGI. The CDR3 totals 14 residues.

The rearrangement uses TRBV6-1 and TRBJ2-1; no definite D call. V dropped 4 bases and J dropped 0 bases, with 10 bases sitting between them. Looked up from germline, CDR1 is MNHNS and CDR2 is SASEGT. There are 15 residues in the CDR3. Written as DNA, the CDR3 is TGTGCCAGCAGTGTCGACGGCAGCTCCTACAATGAGCAGTTCTTC. Translating gives CASSVDGSSYNEQFF.

This chain links TRBV10-3 with TRBJ2-7, with D possibly TRBD2 on 6 matching bases. With 3 bases removed from V and 4 bases from J, the gap between germline ends came to 16 bases. Germline V lookup: CDR1 ENHRY, CDR2 SYGVKD. The CDR3 spans 15 residues. The CDR3 sequence: CAISEGKGGGYEQYF. The CDR3 DNA is TGTGCCATCAGTGAAGGGAAGGGAGGTGGGTACGAGCAGTACTTC.

This chain uses TRBV14 with TRBJ2-1, with 16 bases that match TRBD2. In germline, CDR1 is SGHDN, CDR2 FVKESK. CDR3 length: 19 amino acids. The V gene end was trimmed by 3 bases and the J gene end by 7 bases; junction bases not matched to a gene: 12. The CDR3 DNA reads as TGTGCCAGCAGCCACCCCAGGGGACTAGCGGGAGGGCTAGGGAATGAGCAGTTCTTC. This translates into CASSHPRGLAGGLGNEQFF.

The V and J genes are TRBV5-1 and TRBJ1-1, with a possible D match to TRBD1 (6 bases). The CDR3 has 16 amino acids. The ends were cut back, 4 bases at V and 0 bases at J, with 16 bases in the middle. Germline-derived CDR1 and CDR2 are SGHRS and YFSETQ. CDR3 nucleotide sequence: TGCGCCAGCAGCCTTCTGACGAGGGGGATGAACACTGAAGCTTTCTTT. This sequence encodes CASSLLTRGMNTEAFF.

The V gene is TRBV29-1, the J gene TRBJ2-1, with TRBD2 as a possible D gene (6 bases). CDR1 and CDR2 (germline): SQVTM, ANQGSEA. The CDR3 is made up of 16 amino acids. The germline V and J ends were trimmed by 6 bases and 1 base, with 19 bases remaining between them. Here the CDR3 reads CSVPLRAGLSYNEQFF. CDR3 nucleotides: TGCAGCGTCCCCCTGAGGGCGGGATTGTCCTACAATGAGCAGTTCTTC.

This clone was counted a single time. CDR3 protein: CASSRGRINEQFF. The CDR3 region has the DNA TGTGCCAGTAGTCGTGGGAGGATTAATGAGCAGTTCTTC. The chain links TRBV19 to TRBJ2-1, with a weak D call TRBD2 (6 bases). CDR3 size: 13 residues. V gave up 5 bases and J gave up 7 bases, with 12 bases separating them. Germline V gene data show CDR1 as LNHDA and CDR2 as SQIVND (reference sequence).

This clone has only a few counts. The chain joins TRBV15 to TRBJ1-1, with D hard to call. Germline assignment: CDR1 LNHNV and CDR2 YYDKDF (reference sequence). The CDR3 is made up of 12 amino acids. V was shortened by 0 bases and J by 8 bases, with 7 bases between the two germline ends. The CDR3 DNA is TGTGCCACCAGCAGAGATGGATTGGAAGCTTTCTTT. It specifies CATSRDGLEAFF.

The rearrangement joins TRBV2 to TRBJ1-2; D unclear. Trimming removed 3 bases at V and 4 bases at J, with 9 bases between. Germline V gene sequence: CDR1 SNHLY, CDR2 FYNNEI. The CDR3 totals 13 residues. The CDR3 sequence is CASSDRQVYGYTF. For the CDR3, the DNA is TGTGCCAGCAGTGATAGGCAAGTCTATGGCTACACCTTC.

The gene calls are TRBV6-1 and TRBJ1-2, with D maybe TRBD1 (5 bases). Germline CDR1 and CDR2: MNHNS and SASEGT. V shed 5 bases and J shed 8 bases, with 15 bases lying between them. This CDR3 comprises 13 residues. The CDR3 sequence is CASSSSGGVGYTF. The CDR3, as DNA: TGTGCCAGCAGTAGCTCCGGAGGGGTAGGCTACACCTTC.

The genes are TRBV5-4 and TRBJ2-3; 9 bases line up with TRBD2. J was trimmed by 4 bases and V by 3 bases; bases with no gene match: 12. Germline CDR1 and CDR2: SGHNT and YYREEE (reference sequence). The CDR3 sequence is 17 residues long. The CDR3 sequence: CASSSGGSGSLADTQYF. DNA for the CDR3: TGTGCCAGCAGCTCAGGGGGTAGCGGGAGTTTGGCAGATACGCAGTATTTT.

V usage is TRBV6-5 and J usage is TRBJ1-1; D is uncertain. Trimming shortened V by 5 bases and J by 3 bases, and 16 bases separated the two germline ends. The CDR3 consists of 15 residues. Germline V gene lookup returns CDR1 MNHEY and CDR2 SVGAGI. As DNA, the CDR3 is TGTGCCAGCAGTGGGGTGGGAGGGAGGGACACTGAAGCTTTCTTT. Residues: CASSGVGGRDTEAFF.

This clone was seen more than once but under ten times. J is TRBJ1-2 and V is TRBV6-1; D is perhaps TRBD1 (6 bases). Per the germline V gene, CDR1 is MNHNS and CDR2 is SASEGT. Trimming pared 4 bases from V and 5 bases from J, leaving 20 bases between. The CDR3 sequence is 16 residues long. CDR3 region: CASSALRGIRRYGYTF. The CDR3 DNA sequence: TGTGCCAGCAGTGCCCTTAGGGGGATTCGGCGGTATGGCTACACCTTC.

V usage is TRBV11-2 and J usage is TRBJ1-3; D is possibly TRBD1 (5 bases). This CDR3 comprises 16 residues. The ends were cut back, 1 base at V and 0 bases at J, with 10 bases in the middle. Germline-derived CDR1 and CDR2 are SGHAT and FQNNGV. The CDR3 sequence is CASSLGTGISGNTIYF. CDR3 sequence (DNA): TGTGCCAGCAGCTTAGGTACAGGCATCTCTGGAAACACCATATATTTT.

The chain is built from TRBV4-2 and TRBJ2-1; D could derive from TRBD1 or TRBD2 (5 bases each). V shed 1 base and J shed 10 bases, with 23 bases lying between them. The CDR3 covers 17 residues. The germline V gene has CDR1 LGHNA and CDR2 YNFKEQ. As DNA, the CDR3 is TGTGCCAGCAGCCAAGGCCCAGGGTCCGGGACCACCAGCGAGCAGTTCTTC. It specifies CASSQGPGSGTTSEQFF.

This chain uses TRBV15 with TRBJ2-3; tentatively, D is TRBD2 (6 bases). This CDR3 region has 17 residues. Trimming removed 2 bases at V and 5 bases at J, with 20 bases between. Germline CDR1 LNHNV, CDR2 YYDKDF (reference sequence). CDR3 protein: CATSRQYRDSTGDTQYF. As DNA, the CDR3 is TGTGCCACCAGCAGACAATACCGGGACTCCACGGGAGATACGCAGTATTTT.

CDR3 region: CASSSSTGTAITDTQYF. CDR3 coding DNA: TGCGCCAGCAGCTCCAGCACCGGGACAGCTATCACAGATACGCAGTATTTT. The chain has TRBV5-1 and TRBJ2-3; 7 positions agree with TRBD1. Germline V gives CDR1 SGHRS, CDR2 YFSETQ. With 3 bases clipped from V and 2 bases from J, the junction kept 12 bases outside the gene matches. The CDR3 is 17 residues long.

Regarding this clone: The germline gene is not matched at one end of the junction; a read error may be the cause. The rearrangement joins TRBV7-7 to TRBJ2-1, with TRBD2 identical over 8 bases. Germline V CDR1 and CDR2: SSHAT, FNYEAQ (reference sequence). The CDR3 is 16 amino acids. The chain's CDR3 is CASSPTAGTSFNEQFF. The CDR3 coding sequence is TGTGCTAGCAGCCCAACCGCCGGGACTAGTTTCAATGAGCAGTTCTTC. The full variable domain, its missing parts supplied by reference TRBV7-7 and TRBJ2-1, is GAGVSQSPRYKVTKRGQDVTLRCDPISSHATLYWYQQALGQGPEFLTYFNYEAQPDKSGLPSDRFSAERPEGSISTLTIQRTEQRDSAMYRCASSPTAGTSFNEQFFGPGTRLTVL.

This chain links TRBV10-2 with TRBJ2-5; D is unclear. Germline V CDR1 and CDR2: WSHSY, SAAADI. Trimming pared 7 bases from V and 3 bases from J, leaving 6 bases between. CDR3 length: 11 amino acids. The CDR3 DNA is TGCGCCAGCAAGAGCGAAGAGACCCAGTACTTC. Translated, it gives CASKSEETQYF.